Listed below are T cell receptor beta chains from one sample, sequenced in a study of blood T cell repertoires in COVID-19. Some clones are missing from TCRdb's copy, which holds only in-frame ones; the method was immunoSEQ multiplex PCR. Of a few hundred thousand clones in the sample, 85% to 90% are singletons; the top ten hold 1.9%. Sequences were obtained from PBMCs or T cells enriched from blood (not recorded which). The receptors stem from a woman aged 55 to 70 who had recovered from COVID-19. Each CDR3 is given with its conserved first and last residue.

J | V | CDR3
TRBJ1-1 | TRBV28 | CASSLLGGLMNTEAFF
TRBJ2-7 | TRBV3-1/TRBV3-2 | CASSHAVNSYEQYF
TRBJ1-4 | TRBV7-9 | CASNPIYGPGMEKLFF
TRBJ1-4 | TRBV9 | CASSVQGSNEKLFF
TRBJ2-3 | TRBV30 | CAWRTGLAGGLRTDTQYF
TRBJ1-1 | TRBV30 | CAWSGQGYTEAFF
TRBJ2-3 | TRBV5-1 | CASSSSPLGTDTQYF
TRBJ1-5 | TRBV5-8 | CASRGTGDQPQHF
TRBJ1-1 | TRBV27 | CASGPGFRTEAFF
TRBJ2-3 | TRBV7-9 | CASSSTSVSSSGTDTQYF
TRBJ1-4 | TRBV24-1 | CATSDGDREYEKLFF
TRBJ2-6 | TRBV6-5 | CASSSREANVLTF